This T cell receptor beta chain appears in the sequencing data of a study of identical twins. Unique molecular identifiers were present on the cDNA, and a universal primer site came from template switching. TCRdb reanalysed the 5' RACE reads using MiXCR and keeps one entry per CDR3 protein. The table records 450,000 or so distinct CDR3 sequences, 20% to 25% of them present only once. This clonotype came up many times. Its antigen is undetermined. Study-wide findings and caveats: Invariant MAIT and iNKT cells could partly confound zero-insertion analyses.

The same specimen was also included in a second study, on T cells expressing NK-cell markers. This second report adds: Out of eight donors sequenced, seven tested HCMV-seropositive and the remaining one seronegative. Dominance of the CD3+CD56-NKG2C+ fraction by these clonotypes also held in several donors.

Sequenced: CD4+ T cells sorted from blood. This TCR was recovered from a woman aged 18 to 35 in good health.

The chain's CDR3 is CASSWTGDTEAFF. As DNA, the CDR3 is TGCGCCAGCAGCTGGACAGGGGACACTGAAGCTTTCTTT. The chain employs TRBV5-1 and TRBJ1-1; 9 bases line up with TRBD1. The ends lost 3 bases at V and 3 bases at J; junction bases unmatched: 0. The CDR3 contains 13 residues. The germline V gene has CDR1 SGHRS and CDR2 YFSETQ. The full variable domain, completed using reference TRBV5-1 and TRBJ1-1, is KAGVTQTPRYLIKTRGQQVTLSCSPISGHRSVSWYQQTPGQGLQFLFEYFSETQRNKGNFPGRFSGRQFSNSRSEMNVSTLELGDSALYLCASSWTGDTEAFFGQGTRLTVV.